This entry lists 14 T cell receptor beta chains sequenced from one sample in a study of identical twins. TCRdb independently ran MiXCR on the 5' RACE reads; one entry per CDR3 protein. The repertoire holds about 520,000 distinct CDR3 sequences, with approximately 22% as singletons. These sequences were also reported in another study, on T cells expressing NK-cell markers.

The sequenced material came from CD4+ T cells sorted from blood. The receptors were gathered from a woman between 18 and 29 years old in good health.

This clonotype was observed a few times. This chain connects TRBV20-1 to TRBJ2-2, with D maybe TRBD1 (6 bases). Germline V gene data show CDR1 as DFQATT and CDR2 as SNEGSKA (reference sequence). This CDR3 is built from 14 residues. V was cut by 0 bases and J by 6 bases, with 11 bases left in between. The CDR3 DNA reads TGCAGTGCTAGAGATCCAGGGGCTGCCGGGGAGCTGTTTTTT. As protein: CSARDPGAAGELFF.

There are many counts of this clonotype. CDR3 coding DNA: TGTGCCAGCAGTTTAAGACTAGCGGAAGAGACCCAGTACTTC. This translates into CASSLRLAEETQYF. This chain links TRBV12-3 or TRBV12-4 with TRBJ2-5, with 9 bases aligning to TRBD2. The J segment lost 3 bases and the V segment lost 2 bases, leaving 1 base of the junction unmatched. The CDR3 consists of 14 residues.

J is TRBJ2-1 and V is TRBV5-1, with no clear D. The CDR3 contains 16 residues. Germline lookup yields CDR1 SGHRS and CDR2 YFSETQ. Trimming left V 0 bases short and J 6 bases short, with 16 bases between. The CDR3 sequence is CASSLDGGRRSNEQFF. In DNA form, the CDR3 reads TGCGCCAGCAGCTTGGACGGCGGCAGAAGGTCCAATGAGCAGTTCTTC.

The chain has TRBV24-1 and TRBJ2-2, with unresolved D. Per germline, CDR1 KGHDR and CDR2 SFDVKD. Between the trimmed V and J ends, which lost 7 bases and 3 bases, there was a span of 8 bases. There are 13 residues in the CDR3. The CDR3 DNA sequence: TGTGCCACCAGGGACCCGTACACCGGGGAGCTGTTTTTT. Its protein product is CATRDPYTGELFF.

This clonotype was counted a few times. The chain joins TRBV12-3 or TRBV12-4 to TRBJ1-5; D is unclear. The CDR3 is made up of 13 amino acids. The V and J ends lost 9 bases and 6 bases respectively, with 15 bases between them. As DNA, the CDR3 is TGTGCCAGTGACCCCGGGCCGGGTCAGCCCCAGCATTTT. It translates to CASDPGPGQPQHF.

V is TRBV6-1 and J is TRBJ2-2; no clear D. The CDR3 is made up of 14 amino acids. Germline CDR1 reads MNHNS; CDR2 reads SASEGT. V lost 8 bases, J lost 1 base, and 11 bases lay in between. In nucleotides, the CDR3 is TGTGCCAGCTTCCGGCCAGGGAACACCGGGGAGCTGTTTTTT. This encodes CASFRPGNTGELFF.

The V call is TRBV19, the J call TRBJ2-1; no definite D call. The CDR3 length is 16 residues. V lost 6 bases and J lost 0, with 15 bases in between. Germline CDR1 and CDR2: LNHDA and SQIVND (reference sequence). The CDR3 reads CASSLRLLSSYNEQFF. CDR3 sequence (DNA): TGTGCCAGTAGCCTCAGACTGTTGAGCTCCTACAATGAGCAGTTCTTC. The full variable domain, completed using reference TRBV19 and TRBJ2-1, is DGGITQSPKYLFRKEGQNVTLSCEQNLNHDAMYWYRQDPGQGLRLIYYSQIVNDFQKGDIAEGYSVSREKKESFPLTVTSAQKNPTAFYLCASSLRLLSSYNEQFFGPGTRLTVL.

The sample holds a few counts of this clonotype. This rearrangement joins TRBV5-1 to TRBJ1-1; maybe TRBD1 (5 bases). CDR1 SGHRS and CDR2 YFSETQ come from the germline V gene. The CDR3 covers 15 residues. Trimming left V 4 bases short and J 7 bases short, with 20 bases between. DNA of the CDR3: TGCGCCAGCAGCCTCCTCGATGGCAGGGAGGGTGAAGCTTTCTTT. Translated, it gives CASSLLDGREGEAFF.

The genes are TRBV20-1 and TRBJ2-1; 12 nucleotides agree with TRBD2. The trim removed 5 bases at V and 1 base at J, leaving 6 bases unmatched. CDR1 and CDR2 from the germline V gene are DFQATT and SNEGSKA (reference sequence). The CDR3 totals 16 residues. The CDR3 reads CSAWTSGALSYNEQFF. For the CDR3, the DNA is TGCAGTGCTTGGACTAGCGGGGCATTGTCCTACAATGAGCAGTTCTTC.

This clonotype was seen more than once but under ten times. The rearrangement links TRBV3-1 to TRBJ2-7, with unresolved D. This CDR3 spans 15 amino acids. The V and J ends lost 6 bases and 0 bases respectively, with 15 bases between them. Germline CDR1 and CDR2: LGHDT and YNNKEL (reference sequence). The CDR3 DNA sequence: TGTGCCAGCAGAGGTGGGCCCCAGAGCTCCTACGAGCAGTACTTC. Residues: CASRGGPQSSYEQYF.

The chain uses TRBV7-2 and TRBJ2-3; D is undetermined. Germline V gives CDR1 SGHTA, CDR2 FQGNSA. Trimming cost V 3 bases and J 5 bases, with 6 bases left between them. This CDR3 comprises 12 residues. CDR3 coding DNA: TGTGCCAGCAGCTTTTCCCAAGATACGCAGTATTTT. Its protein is CASSFSQDTQYF.

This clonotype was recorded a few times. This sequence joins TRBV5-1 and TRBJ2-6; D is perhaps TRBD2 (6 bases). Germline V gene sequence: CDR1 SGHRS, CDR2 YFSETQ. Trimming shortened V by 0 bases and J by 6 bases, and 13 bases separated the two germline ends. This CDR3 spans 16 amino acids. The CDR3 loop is CASSLAGTSEANVLTF. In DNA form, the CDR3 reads TGCGCCAGCAGCTTGGCAGGGACTTCGGAGGCCAACGTCCTGACTTTC.

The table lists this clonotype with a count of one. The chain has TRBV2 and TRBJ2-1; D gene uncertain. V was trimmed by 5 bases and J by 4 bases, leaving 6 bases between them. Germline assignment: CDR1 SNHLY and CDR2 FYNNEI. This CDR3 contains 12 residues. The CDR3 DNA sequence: TGTGCCAGCAGTAGAAATTACAATGAGCAGTTCTTC. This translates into CASSRNYNEQFF.

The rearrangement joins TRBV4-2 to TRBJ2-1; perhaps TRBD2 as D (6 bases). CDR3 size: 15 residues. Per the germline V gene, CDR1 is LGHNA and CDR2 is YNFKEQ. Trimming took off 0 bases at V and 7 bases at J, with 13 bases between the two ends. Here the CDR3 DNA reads TGTGCCAGCAGCCAAGATAGGCTAGCGAGGAATGAGCAGTTCTTC. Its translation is CASSQDRLARNEQFF.